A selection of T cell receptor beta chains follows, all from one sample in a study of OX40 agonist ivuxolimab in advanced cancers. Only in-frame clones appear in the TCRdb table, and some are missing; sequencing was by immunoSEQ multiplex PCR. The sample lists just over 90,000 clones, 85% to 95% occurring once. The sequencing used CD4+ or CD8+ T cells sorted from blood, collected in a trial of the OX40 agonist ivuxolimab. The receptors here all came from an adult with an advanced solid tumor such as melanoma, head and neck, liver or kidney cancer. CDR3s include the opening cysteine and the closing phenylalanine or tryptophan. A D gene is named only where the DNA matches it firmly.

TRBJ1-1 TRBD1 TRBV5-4 CASSTDTGDTEAFF TGTGCCAGCAGCACCGACACAGGGGACACTGAAGCTTTCTTT
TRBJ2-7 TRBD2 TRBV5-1 CASSSRLAGSYEQYF TGCGCCAGCAGCTCCCGACTAGCGGGATCCTACGAGCAGTACTTC
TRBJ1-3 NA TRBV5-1 CASSLDSYSGNTIYF TGCGCCAGCAGCTTGGACAGCTACTCTGGAAACACCATATATTTT
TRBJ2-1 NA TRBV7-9 CASSSRGTPNEQFF TGTGCCAGCAGCTCCCGAGGGACCCCCAATGAGCAGTTCTTC
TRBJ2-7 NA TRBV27 CASSLDFSSLSYEQYF TGTGCCAGCAGTCTCGACTTCTCCTCTCTTTCCTACGAGCAGTACTTC
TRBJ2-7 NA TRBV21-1 CASSLQRGLQLYEQYF TGTGCCAGCAGCCTTCAGCGGGGTCTTCAGCTTTACGAGCAGTACTTC
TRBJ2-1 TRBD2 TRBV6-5 CASSYSTSGRENEQFF TGTGCCAGCAGTTACTCGACTAGCGGGAGGGAAAATGAGCAGTTCTTC
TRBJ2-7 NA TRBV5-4 CASSLGPLGYEQYF TGTGCCAGCAGCTTGGGACCCCTCGGCTACGAGCAGTACTTC
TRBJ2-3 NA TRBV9 CASSVAGVTDTQYF TGTGCCAGCAGCGTAGCGGGAGTAACAGATACGCAGTATTTT
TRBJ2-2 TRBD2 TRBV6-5 CASSYWTSGGTGELFF TGTGCCAGCAGTTATTGGACTAGCGGGGGCACCGGGGAGCTGTTTTTT
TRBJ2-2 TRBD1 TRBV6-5 CASNRGPNTGELFF TGTGCCAGCAACAGGGGCCCCAACACCGGGGAGCTGTTTTTT
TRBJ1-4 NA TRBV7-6 CASSPIKRGGNDEKLFF TGTGCCAGCAGCCCCATAAAGAGGGGGGGGAACGATGAAAAACTGTTTTTT
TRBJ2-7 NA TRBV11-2 CASSIDPRGLEQYF TGTGCCAGCAGCATCGACCCCAGGGGCCTCGAGCAGTACTTC
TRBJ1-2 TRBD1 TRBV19 CASSGDSSTYGYTF TGTGCCAGTAGTGGGGACAGTTCCACCTATGGCTACACCTTC
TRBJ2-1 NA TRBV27 CASSLSGNNEQFF TGTGCCAGCAGTTTATCCGGGAACAATGAGCAGTTCTTC
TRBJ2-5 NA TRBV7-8 CASSLVGYETQYF TGTGCCAGCAGCTTAGTCGGTTACGAGACCCAGTACTTC
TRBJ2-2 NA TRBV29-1 CSSAGSSGELFF TGCAGCTCTGCGGGGAGTAGCGGGGAGCTGTTTTTT
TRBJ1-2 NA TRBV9 CASSGTGQLRGYTF TGTGCCAGCAGCGGGACCGGACAGCTTCGGGGCTACACCTTC
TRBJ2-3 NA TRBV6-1 CASSDKWVTDTQYF TGTGCCAGCAGTGATAAGTGGGTCACAGATACGCAGTATTTT
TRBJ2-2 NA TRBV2 CASSEAADGELFF TGTGCCAGCAGTGAAGCAGCCGACGGGGAGCTGTTTTTT